This T cell receptor beta chain was captured in a study of PD-L1 blockade in urothelial cancer (dated by TCRdb to about 2017). General notes on the study: Therapy was started at some point between 2014 and 2016 for all patients, and atezolizumab 1,200 mg was administered intravenously every 3 weeks. About 90% of the roughly 30 patients were males with bladder-origin urothelial cancer, and about 60% of the 29 reported a prior smoking history. Patients had an ECOG performance status of 0 or 1 and had received between 0 and 3 prior chemotherapy regimens. Blood samples were analyzed at 3 weeks after treatment start (second dose) and at 6 weeks after treatment start. Blood samples yielded a median of 141,255 T cells and more than 75,000 unique TCRs, with median clonality 0.080. The study, an exploratory multi-omic analysis, examined somatic, immune and clinical correlates of response to PD-L1 blockade with atezolizumab in urothelial cancer. TCR sequencing covered pretreatment tumor samples and matched, serially collected peripheral blood taken before and after atezolizumab treatment. Progression-free survival longer than 6 months counted as durable clinical benefit, and TCR features were additionally tested against both progression-free and overall survival. In the same patients, pretreatment tumors underwent whole exome sequencing and RNA sequencing in addition to TCR sequencing. Nine patients reached durable clinical benefit, while 20 or so patients did not. Twenty-nine patients had pretreatment blood TCR-seq, approximately 24 had at least one posttreatment blood collection, and approximately 24 had tumor TCR-seq. Results the study describes overall, beyond this receptor: Improved progression-free and overall survival was associated with having pretreatment peripheral blood TCR clonality below the median. Small sample size (n ≈ 28) and many exploratory analyses mean the results are intended to be hypothesis-generating. At 3 weeks after the start of treatment, tumor-associated TCR clones in peripheral blood had expanded more in patients with durable benefit (n of about 22, p = 0.022).

The germline V gene (reference sequence) specifies SGHNT as CDR1 and YYREEE as CDR2. The CDR3 goes from the cysteine to the phenylalanine over 14 residues. Just the 42-base CDR3 DNA is kept, in frame starting at base 1. For this chain, trimming is 0 bases at the V end and 8 bases at the J end, and the number of junction bases without a gene match is 4. Per the publication, the time point label means: pretreatment peripheral blood. The cohort included about 27 patients with locally advanced or metastatic urothelial carcinoma who were treated at Memorial Sloan Kettering on a trial protocol. Peripheral blood mononuclear cells were collected pretreatment and during treatment, with between 1 and 8 total time points obtained per patient. The Qiagen DNeasy Blood extraction kit was used to purify genomic DNA from total PBMCs and tumor samples. Collected pretreatment and during treatment, PBMCs were isolated and stored as previously described.

Synthetic TCR analog templates were spiked into each PCR so that absolute template abundance could be estimated from read counts. The immunoSEQ assay used bias-controlled V and J gene primers to amplify TCRbeta CDR3 regions from genomic DNA. Sequencing of rearranged TCRbeta segments was done at approximately 20X coverage. On the authors' methods: Clustering was used to correct sequencing errors, and CDR3s were annotated against IMGT to assign V, D and J genes. Only productive TCRbeta rearrangements were used in downstream analyses, excluding out-of-frame or stop-codon sequences. Clonality was calculated as one minus the Shannon entropy normalized by the log of the number of unique productive sequences. Fisher's exact test with Benjamini-Hochberg correction, using a cutoff of adjusted p below 0.01, was how clones that differed between time points or between blood and tumor were identified. The clones in this table, taken by TCRdb from immuneACCESS, are in-frame only. Not every clone is retained; where verified, under half of the shortfall comes from an unresolved V gene, and the cause of the rest is unknown. V and J calls and clone size are given by that table; D and trimming were obtained from the DNA. Present in this sample are about 43,000 clones, over 75% of which were seen just once. The ten largest clones take up around 15% of the sample.

Concerning this clone: It lacks a known antigen. Base qualities were left out, and no much larger clone turns up one base away.

The sample in question was PBMCs, obtained around atezolizumab (anti-PD-L1) treatment. The rearrangement combines TRBV5-4 with TRBJ1-4; 7 of the junction bases match TRBD1. The clonotype was recovered from a man aged 60 to 69 with urothelial cancer. The CDR3 reads CASSLGQGREKLFF. The sequence in DNA is TGTGCCAGCAGCTTGGGACAGGGAAGAGAAAAACTGTTTTTT. Beyond the CDR3, the reference TRBV5-4 and TRBJ1-4 genes provide the residues; the full variable domain reads: ETGVTQSPTHLIKTRGQQVTLRCSSQSGHNTVSWYQQALGQGPQFIFQYYREEENGRGNFPPRFSGLQFPNYSSELNVNALELDDSALYLCASSLGQGREKLFFGSGTQLSVL.